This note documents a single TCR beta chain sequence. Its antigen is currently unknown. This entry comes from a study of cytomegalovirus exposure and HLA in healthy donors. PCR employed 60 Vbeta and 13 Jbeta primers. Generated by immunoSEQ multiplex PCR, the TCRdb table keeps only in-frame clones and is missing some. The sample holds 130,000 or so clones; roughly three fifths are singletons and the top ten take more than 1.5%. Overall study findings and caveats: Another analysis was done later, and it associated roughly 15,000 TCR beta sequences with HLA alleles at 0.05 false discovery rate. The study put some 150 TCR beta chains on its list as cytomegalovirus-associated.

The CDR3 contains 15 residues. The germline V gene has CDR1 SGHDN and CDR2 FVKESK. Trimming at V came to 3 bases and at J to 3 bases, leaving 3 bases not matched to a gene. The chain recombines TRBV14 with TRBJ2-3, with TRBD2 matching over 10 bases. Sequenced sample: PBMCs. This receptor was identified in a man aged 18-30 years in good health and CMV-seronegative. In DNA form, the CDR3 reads TGTGCCAGCAGCCAGCCGGGACTAGCGACAGATACGCAGTATTTT. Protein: CASSQPGLATDTQYF.